This T cell receptor beta chain was sequenced for a study of blood T cells in healthy people across ages. This clonotype has only a few counts. It was with a sample-barcoded 5' primer and a J-beta primer mix that a second PCR of roughly 7 to 12 cycles was run. A template-switch adaptor containing 12 random nucleotides labeled each cDNA molecule. MiXCR was run by TCRdb on the 5' RACE reads, yielding one entry per CDR3 protein. The data hold about 1.6 million distinct CDR3 sequences, with 30% to 35% observed a single time. CDR1 is ENHRY, CDR2 SYGVKD, per germline. Trimming at V came to 6 bases and at J to 5 bases, leaving 7 bases not matched to a gene. The CDR3 consists of 14 residues.

This chain uses TRBV10-3 with TRBJ2-3, with TRBD2 matching 8 bases. Input material: blood. This TCR was recovered from a woman in her 30s in good health. CDR3 sequence reads: CAIRGLTSGDTQYF. The CDR3 DNA reads TGTGCCATCAGGGGGCTCACTAGCGGAGATACGCAGTATTTT.